What follows is one T cell receptor (beta chain) and its context. The source of the sample is a study of blood T cell repertoires in COVID-19. Here immunoSEQ multiplex PCR was the method, and the copy in TCRdb shows in-frame clones only, minus some. This sample yields under 200,000 clones, of which 86% are seen a single time; approximately 5% belongs to the top ten. The CDR3 totals 16 residues. V was clipped by 2 bases and J by 4 bases; unmatched bases: 10. Germline V CDR1 and CDR2: MDHEN, SYDVKM. The chain has TRBV28 and TRBJ2-5, with 7 bases that match TRBD1. The sequence was collected from a man in his forties or fifties with acute COVID-19. The sequenced sample was PBMCs or T cells enriched from blood (not recorded which). The CDR3 sequence is CASSLDRVGRRETQYF. The CDR3 DNA is TGTGCCAGCAGTTTAGACAGGGTAGGTCGAAGAGAGACCCAGTACTTC.